This entry features one TCR beta chain sequence. Its antigen is not identified. PCR was performed a second time for roughly 6 to 12 cycles using a sample-barcoded 5' primer and a J-beta primer mix. Every single cDNA molecule received a tag from a template-switch adaptor with 12 random nucleotides. From the 5' RACE reads, TCRdb called clonotypes with MiXCR, one entry per CDR3 protein. The top ten clones hold 15% to 20% of a sample with 920,000 or so distinct CDR3 sequences, under 45% of them seen once. The CDR3 loop spans 14 amino acids. The V and J ends lost 4 bases and 6 bases respectively, with 19 bases between them. In germline, CDR1 is SQVTM, CDR2 ANQGSEA. This sample is part of a study of blood T cells in healthy people across ages. Points from the study as a whole: Researchers judged that diversity estimates from one million T cells fell short of true values.

The receptor comes from a woman aged 55-69 years in good health. J is TRBJ2-7 and V is TRBV29-1, with D possibly being TRBD1 or TRBD2 (6 bases each). Sequencing was carried out using blood. In DNA form, the CDR3 reads TGCAGCGTTGGGCCCGGGGGCGCCTACTCCGAGCAGTACTTC. The encoded protein is CSVGPGGAYSEQYF.